One and the same sample provided the 18 T cell receptor beta chains below, sequenced in a study of PD-1 blockade in classical Hodgkin lymphoma. Generated by immunoSEQ multiplex PCR, the TCRdb table keeps only in-frame clones and is missing some. The repertoire consists of some 41,000 clones, with around 83% occurring once and the leading ten covering about 6%. Every patient had relapsed following autologous stem cell transplantation, and cohorts differed in brentuximab vedotin exposure. The sequencing used peripheral blood mononuclear cells (PBMCs), collected before the second cycle of nivolumab. The receptor source for this set is a human donor with classical Hodgkin lymphoma.

The V and J genes are TRBV19 and TRBJ2-3; TRBD2 matches at 11 bases. Germline V gene sequence: CDR1 LNHDA, CDR2 SQIVND (reference sequence). V lost 5 bases, J lost 5 bases, and 6 bases stayed unmatched. This CDR3 comprises 15 residues. The CDR3 here is CASSVLAGEKDTQYF. CDR3 coding DNA: TGTGCCAGTAGTGTACTAGCGGGGGAGAAAGATACGCAGTATTTT.

The CDR3 DNA is TGTGCCAGCAGTTTAGCTCCGGGAGGGAGCACAGATACGCAGTATTTT. Protein sequence: CASSLAPGGSTDTQYF. This chain links TRBV28 with TRBJ2-3, with 8 positions matching TRBD2. V shed 2 bases, J shed 0 bases, and the junction held 4 bases outside the gene matches. This CDR3 has 16 residues. Germline CDR1 is MDHEN and CDR2 is SYDVKM.

The chain uses TRBV29-1 and TRBJ1-5; no clear D. This CDR3 spans 12 amino acids. V shed 6 bases and J shed 10 bases, with 16 bases lying between them. CDR1 is SQVTM and CDR2 is ANQGSEA in the germline V gene. The CDR3 protein is CSVKQGPGPQHF. Written as DNA, the CDR3 is TGCAGCGTCAAACAAGGGCCCGGTCCCCAGCATTTT. Full variable domain (remainder filled in from reference TRBV29-1 and TRBJ1-5): SAVISQKPSRDICQRGTSLTIQCQVDSQVTMMFWYRQQPGQSLTLIATANQGSEATYESGFVIDKFPISRPNLTFSTLTVSNMSPEDSSIYLCSVKQGPGPQHFGDGTRLSIL.

The rearrangement uses TRBV5-1 and TRBJ2-1; 8 bases line up with TRBD2. Per the germline V gene, CDR1 is SGHRS and CDR2 is YFSETQ. V shed 1 base, J shed 6 bases, and the junction held 6 bases outside the gene matches. The CDR3 has 15 residues. CDR3 nucleotide sequence: TGCGCCAGCAGCTTGCAGGCGGGAGGAGGCAATGAGCAGTTCTTC. As protein: CASSLQAGGGNEQFF.

The chain combines TRBV7-9 with TRBJ2-3, with D unclear. The germline V gene encodes CDR1 SEHNR and CDR2 FQNEAQ (reference sequence). The germline V and J ends were trimmed by 0 bases and 5 bases, with 6 bases remaining between them. CDR3 length: 13 amino acids. The CDR3 is CASSLAPRDTQYF. CDR3 sequence (DNA): TGTGCCAGCAGCTTAGCGCCGAGAGATACGCAGTATTTT.

The chain links TRBV5-1 to TRBJ2-4; D call uncertain. The germline V gene encodes CDR1 SGHRS and CDR2 YFSETQ. The CDR3 is made up of 16 amino acids. The V end was cut by 2 bases, the J end by 3 bases, with 15 bases between. The CDR3 DNA is TGCGCCAGCAGCTTAGGCGCTGGTGTCAGCAAAAACATTCAGTACTTC. Its translation is CASSLGAGVSKNIQYF. The variable domain in full, with the rest retrieved from reference TRBV5-1 and TRBJ2-4, is KAGVTQTPRYLIKTRGQQVTLSCSPISGHRSVSWYQQTPGQGLQFLFEYFSETQRNKGNFPGRFSGRQFSNSRSEMNVSTLELGDSALYLCASSLGAGVSKNIQYFGAGTRLSVL.

This clone has only a few counts. Other DNA sequences in the sample encode the same CDR3. The chain recombines TRBV27 with TRBJ1-6; unclear D gene. V shed 7 bases and J shed 4 bases, with 11 bases lying between them. Germline V gene sequence: CDR1 MNHEY, CDR2 SMNVEV (reference sequence). The length of the CDR3 is 14 residues. CDR3 nucleotides: TGTGCCAGCACGGACCGTGGGTATAATTCACCCCTCCACTTT. Its protein is CASTDRGYNSPLHF.

J is TRBJ1-2 and V is TRBV28; 7 nucleotides match TRBD1. This CDR3 spans 13 amino acids. Trimming took 6 bases from V and 8 from J; bases not matched to a gene: 9. From germline, CDR1 is MDHEN and CDR2 SYDVKM. As DNA, the CDR3 is TGTGCCAGCAGGGCAGGGGGTGTAGGGGGCTACACCTTC. Amino acid sequence: CASRAGGVGGYTF.

V and J are TRBV5-4 and TRBJ1-2; TRBD1 might be the D (5 bases). Germline V lookup: CDR1 SGHNT, CDR2 YYREEE (reference sequence). CDR3 length equals 15 residues. Trimming took 4 bases from V and 7 from J, leaving 20 bases between them. CDR3 residues: CASSHPGGGNSGYTF. CDR3 bases: TGTGCCAGCAGCCACCCCGGCGGGGGAAATAGTGGCTACACCTTC. The full variable domain, rest sourced from reference TRBV5-4 and TRBJ1-2, is ETGVTQSPTHLIKTRGQQVTLRCSSQSGHNTVSWYQQALGQGPQFIFQYYREEENGRGNFPPRFSGLQFPNYSSELNVNALELDDSALYLCASSHPGGGNSGYTFGSGTRLTVV.

The chain employs TRBV13 and TRBJ2-7, with 7 bases identical to TRBD1. J gave up 0 bases and V 4 bases, and 3 bases lay outside the gene matches. The CDR3 is 14 residues long. Germline CDR1 reads PRHDT; CDR2 reads FYEKMQ (reference sequence). The DNA for the CDR3 is TGTGCCAGCAGCTACCGGACAGGCTCCTACGAGCAGTACTTC. It yields the protein CASSYRTGSYEQYF.

The chain's CDR3 is CASSFGWGGELFF. In nucleotides, the CDR3 is TGTGCCAGCAGCTTTGGATGGGGCGGGGAGCTGTTTTTT. This sequence joins TRBV7-2 and TRBJ2-2; the D is unclear. This CDR3 comprises 13 residues. Germline CDR1 and CDR2: SGHTA and FQGNSA. V lost 3 bases, J lost 7 bases, and 9 bases lay in between.

The V and J genes are TRBV5-4 and TRBJ2-7; 7 positions match TRBD1. The CDR3 totals 14 residues. Germline V CDR1 and CDR2: SGHNT, YYREEE (reference sequence). V gave up 4 bases and J gave up 3 bases; unmatched junction bases: 7. CDR3 nucleotides: TGTGCCAGCAGCCACGGGACAGCCGTCTACGAGCAGTACTTC. This gives the protein CASSHGTAVYEQYF.

This chain joins TRBV27 and TRBJ2-7; 10 bases match TRBD2. CDR3 size: 13 residues. V trimming: 8 bases; J trimming: 6 bases; junction bases outside the gene matches: 7. The germline CDR1 and CDR2 sequences are MNHEY and SMNVEV (reference sequence). CDR3 residues: CASSSSGRTEQYF. The CDR3 region has the DNA TGTGCCAGCTCTAGTAGCGGGAGGACCGAGCAGTACTTC.

On this clone itself: A read error may account for a junction end that differs from germline. This chain joins TRBV4-2 and TRBJ2-1, with 8 bases fitting TRBD1. The germline CDR1 and CDR2 sequences are LGHNA and YNFKEQ. The CDR3 is made up of 14 amino acids. The CDR3 DNA follows: TGTGCCAGCACCCAATCGACAGGGGACAATGAGCAGTTCTTC. As protein: CASTQSTGDNEQFF.

This clone was seen a handful of times. V gene TRBV6-1 combines with J gene TRBJ2-3; no definite D call. V dropped 1 base and J dropped 4 bases, with 6 bases sitting between them. Germline lookup yields CDR1 MNHNS and CDR2 SASEGT. The CDR3 contains 13 residues. CDR3 amino acids: CASSEGPPDTQYF. The CDR3 DNA sequence: TGTGCCAGCAGTGAAGGGCCGCCAGATACGCAGTATTTT.

The V call is TRBV6-5, the J call TRBJ2-7, with TRBD2 matching 13 bases. The V gene end was trimmed by 4 bases and the J gene end by 7 bases; junction bases not matched to a gene: 10. The CDR3 loop spans 16 amino acids. CDR1 MNHEY and CDR2 SVGAGI come from the germline V gene. The CDR3 loop is CASSSRTSGGRREQYF. In nucleotides, the CDR3 is TGTGCCAGCAGTTCCCGGACTAGCGGGGGCCGGAGGGAGCAGTACTTC.

This clone was found once. The chain is built from TRBV5-1 and TRBJ1-4, with a tentative D call TRBD1 (5 bases). In germline, CDR1 is SGHRS, CDR2 YFSETQ. Trimming stripped 4 bases from V and 2 bases from J, with 12 bases between. This CDR3 is built from 15 residues. The CDR3 is CASSQQVGTNEKLFF. The CDR3, as DNA: TGCGCCAGCAGCCAACAGGTCGGGACTAATGAAAAACTGTTTTTT. Supplemented by reference TRBV5-1 and TRBJ1-4, the full variable domain reads KAGVTQTPRYLIKTRGQQVTLSCSPISGHRSVSWYQQTPGQGLQFLFEYFSETQRNKGNFPGRFSGRQFSNSRSEMNVSTLELGDSALYLCASSQQVGTNEKLFFGSGTQLSVL.

V is TRBV27 and J is TRBJ2-7; 7 bases are a match to TRBD2. CDR1 MNHEY and CDR2 SMNVEV come from the germline V gene (reference sequence). The CDR3 is made up of 13 amino acids. V dropped 3 bases and J dropped 5; count of bases not matched to a gene: 4. The CDR3 spells CASSLGGVNEQYF. In DNA, the CDR3 is TGTGCCAGCAGTTTGGGGGGGGTCAACGAGCAGTACTTC.